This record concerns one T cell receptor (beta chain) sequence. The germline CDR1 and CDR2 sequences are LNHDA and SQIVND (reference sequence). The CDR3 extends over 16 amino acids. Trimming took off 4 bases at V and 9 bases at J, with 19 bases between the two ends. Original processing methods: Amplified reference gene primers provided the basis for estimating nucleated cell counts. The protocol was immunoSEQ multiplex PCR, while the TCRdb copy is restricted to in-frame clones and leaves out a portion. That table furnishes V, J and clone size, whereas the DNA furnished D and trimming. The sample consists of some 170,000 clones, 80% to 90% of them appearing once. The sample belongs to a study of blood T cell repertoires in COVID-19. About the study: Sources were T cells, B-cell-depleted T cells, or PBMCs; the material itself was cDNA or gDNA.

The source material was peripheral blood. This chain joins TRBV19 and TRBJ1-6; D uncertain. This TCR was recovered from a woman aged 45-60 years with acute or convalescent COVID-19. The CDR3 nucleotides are TGTGCCAGTAGTACCTCCGGCGGGGAGTTTAGTTCACCCCTCCACTTT. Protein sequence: CASSTSGGEFSSPLHF.